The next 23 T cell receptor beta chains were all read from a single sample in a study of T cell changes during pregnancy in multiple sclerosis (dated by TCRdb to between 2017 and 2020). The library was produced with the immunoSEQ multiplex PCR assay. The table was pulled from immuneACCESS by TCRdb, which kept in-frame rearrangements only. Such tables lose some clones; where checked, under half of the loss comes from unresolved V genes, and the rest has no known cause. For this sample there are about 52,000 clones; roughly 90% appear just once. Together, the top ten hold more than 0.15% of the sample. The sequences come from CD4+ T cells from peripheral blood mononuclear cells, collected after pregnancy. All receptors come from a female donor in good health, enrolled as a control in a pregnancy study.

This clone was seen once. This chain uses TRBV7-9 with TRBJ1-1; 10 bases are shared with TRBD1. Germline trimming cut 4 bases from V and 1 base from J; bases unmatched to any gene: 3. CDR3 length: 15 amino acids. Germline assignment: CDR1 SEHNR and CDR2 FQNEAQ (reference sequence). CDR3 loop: CASSSGTGANTEAFF. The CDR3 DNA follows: TGTGCCAGCAGCTCCGGGACAGGGGCGAACACTGAAGCTTTCTTT.

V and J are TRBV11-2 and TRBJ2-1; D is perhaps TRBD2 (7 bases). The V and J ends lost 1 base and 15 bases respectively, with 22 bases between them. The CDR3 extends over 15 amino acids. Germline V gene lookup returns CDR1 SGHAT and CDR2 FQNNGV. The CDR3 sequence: CASSLGGMRGGLAFF. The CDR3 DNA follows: TGTGCCAGCAGCTTAGGGGGAATGAGGGGGGGTCTGGCGTTCTTC. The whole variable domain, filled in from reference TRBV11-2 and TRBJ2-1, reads EAGVAQSPRYKIIEKRQSVAFWCNPISGHATLYWYQQILGQGPKLLIQFQNNGVVDDSQLPKDRFSAERLKGVDSTLKIQPAKLEDSAVYLCASSLGGMRGGLAFFGPGTRLTVL.

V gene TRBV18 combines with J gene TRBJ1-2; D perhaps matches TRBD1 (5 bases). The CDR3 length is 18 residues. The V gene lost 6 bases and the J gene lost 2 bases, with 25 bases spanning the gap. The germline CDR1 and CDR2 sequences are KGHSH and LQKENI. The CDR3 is CASSPLQQDRSGNYGYTF. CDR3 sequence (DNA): TGTGCCAGCTCCCCTCTTCAACAGGATCGTAGCGGAAACTATGGCTACACCTTC.

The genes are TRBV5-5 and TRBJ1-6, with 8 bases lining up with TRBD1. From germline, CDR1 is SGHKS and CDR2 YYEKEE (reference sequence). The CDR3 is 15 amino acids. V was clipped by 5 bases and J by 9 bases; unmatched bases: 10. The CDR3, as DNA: TGTGCCAGCAGGGAAATGACAGGGGCGCGTTCACCCCTCCACTTT. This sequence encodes CASREMTGARSPLHF. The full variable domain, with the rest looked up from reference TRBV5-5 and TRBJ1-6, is DAGVTQSPTHLIKTRGQQVTLRCSPISGHKSVSWYQQVLGQGPQFIFQYYEKEERGRGNFPDRFSARQFPNYSSELNVNALLLGDSALYLCASREMTGARSPLHFGNGTRLTVT.

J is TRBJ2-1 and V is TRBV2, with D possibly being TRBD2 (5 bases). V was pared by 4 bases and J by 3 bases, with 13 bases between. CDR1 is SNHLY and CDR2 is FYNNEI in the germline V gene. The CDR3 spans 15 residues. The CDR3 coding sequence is TGTGCCAGCAGTGTATCCGGAGGAAGCTACAATGAGCAGTTCTTC. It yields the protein CASSVSGGSYNEQFF.

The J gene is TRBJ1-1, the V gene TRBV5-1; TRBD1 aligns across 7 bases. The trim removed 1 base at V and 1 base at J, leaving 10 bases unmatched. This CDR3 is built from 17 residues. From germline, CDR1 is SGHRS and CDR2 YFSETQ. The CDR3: CASSLQRGGTANTEAFF. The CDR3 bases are TGCGCCAGCAGCTTGCAGAGAGGGGGGACAGCGAACACTGAAGCTTTCTTT.

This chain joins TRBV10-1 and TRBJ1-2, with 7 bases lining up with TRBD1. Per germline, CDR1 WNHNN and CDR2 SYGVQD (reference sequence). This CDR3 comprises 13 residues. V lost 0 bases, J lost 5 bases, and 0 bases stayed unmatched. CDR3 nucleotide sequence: TGCGCCAGCAGTGAGTCGGGACAGTATGGCTACACCTTC. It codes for CASSESGQYGYTF.

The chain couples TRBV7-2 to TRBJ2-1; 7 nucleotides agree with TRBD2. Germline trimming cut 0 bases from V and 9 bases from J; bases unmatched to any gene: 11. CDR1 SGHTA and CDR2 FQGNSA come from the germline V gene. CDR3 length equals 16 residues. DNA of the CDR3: TGTGCCAGCAGCTTAGCGCTTTCTAGCGGTCACGTTGAGCAGTTCTTC. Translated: CASSLALSSGHVEQFF.

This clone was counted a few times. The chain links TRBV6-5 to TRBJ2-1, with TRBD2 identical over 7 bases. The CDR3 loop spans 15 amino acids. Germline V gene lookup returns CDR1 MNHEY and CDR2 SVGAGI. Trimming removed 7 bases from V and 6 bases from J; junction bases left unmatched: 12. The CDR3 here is CASIPGGGRRNEQFF. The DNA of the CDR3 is TGTGCCAGCATCCCGGGGGGAGGTCGTCGCAATGAGCAGTTCTTC.

The CDR3 is CASSYSTSGWDTEAFF. The CDR3 DNA sequence: TGTGCCAGCAGTTACTCGACGTCAGGGTGGGACACTGAAGCTTTCTTT. The rearrangement joins TRBV6-5 to TRBJ1-1, with D perhaps matching TRBD1 (5 bases). Germline CDR1 MNHEY, CDR2 SVGAGI. The ends were cut back, 0 bases at V and 3 bases at J, with 14 bases in the middle. The CDR3 extends over 16 amino acids.

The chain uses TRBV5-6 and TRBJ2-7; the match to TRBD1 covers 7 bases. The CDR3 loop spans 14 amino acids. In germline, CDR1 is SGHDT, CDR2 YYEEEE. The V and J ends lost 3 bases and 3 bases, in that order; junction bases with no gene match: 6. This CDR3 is CASSSPGQSYEQYF. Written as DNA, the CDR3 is TGTGCCAGCAGCTCGCCGGGACAGAGCTACGAGCAGTACTTC.

The CDR3, as DNA: TGTGCCAGCAGTAAACAGGGTGGGTATCAGCCCCAGCATTTT. It is translated as CASSKQGGYQPQHF. This sequence joins TRBV6-6 and TRBJ1-5, with D possibly being TRBD1 (6 bases). V lost 5 bases and J lost 5, with 13 bases in between. The CDR3 is 14 amino acids. CDR1 is MNHNY, CDR2 SVGAGI, per germline (reference sequence).

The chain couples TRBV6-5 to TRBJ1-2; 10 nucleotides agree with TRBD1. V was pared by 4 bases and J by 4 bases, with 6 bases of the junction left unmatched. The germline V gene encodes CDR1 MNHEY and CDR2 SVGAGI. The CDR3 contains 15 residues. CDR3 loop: CASSSGQGILYGYTF. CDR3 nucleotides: TGTGCCAGCAGTTCGGGACAGGGGATTCTCTATGGCTACACCTTC.

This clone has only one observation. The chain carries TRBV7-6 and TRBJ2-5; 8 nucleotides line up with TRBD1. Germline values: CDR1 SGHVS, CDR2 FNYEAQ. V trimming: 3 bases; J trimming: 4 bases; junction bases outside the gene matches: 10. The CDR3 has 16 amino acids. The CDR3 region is CASSLGTGGRGETQYF. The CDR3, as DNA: TGTGCCAGCAGCTTGGGAACAGGGGGACGTGGAGAGACCCAGTACTTC.

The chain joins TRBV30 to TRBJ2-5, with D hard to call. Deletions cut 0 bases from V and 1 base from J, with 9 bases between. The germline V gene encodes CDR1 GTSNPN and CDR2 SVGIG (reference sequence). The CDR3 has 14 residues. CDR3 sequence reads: CAWSVYPSQETQYF. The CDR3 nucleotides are TGTGCCTGGAGTGTATACCCCAGCCAAGAGACCCAGTACTTC. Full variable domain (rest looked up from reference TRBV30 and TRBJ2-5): SQTIHQWPATLVQPVGSPLSLECTVEGTSNPNLYWYRQAAGRGLQLLFYSVGIGQISSEVPQNLSASRPQDRQFILSSKKLLLSDSGFYLCAWSVYPSQETQYFGPGTRLLVL.

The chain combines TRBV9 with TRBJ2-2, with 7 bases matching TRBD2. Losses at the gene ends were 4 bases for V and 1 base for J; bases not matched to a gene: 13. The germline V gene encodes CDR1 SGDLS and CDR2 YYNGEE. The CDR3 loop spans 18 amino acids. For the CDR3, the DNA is TGTGCCAGCAGCTCCTCCTCTAGGACTAGTCTGAACACCGGGGAGCTGTTTTTT. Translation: CASSSSSRTSLNTGELFF.

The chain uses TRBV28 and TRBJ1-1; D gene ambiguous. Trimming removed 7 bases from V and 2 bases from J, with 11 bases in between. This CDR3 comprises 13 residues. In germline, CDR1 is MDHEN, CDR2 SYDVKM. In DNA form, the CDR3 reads TGTGCCAGCACCTCCGGGATAAACACTGAAGCTTTCTTT. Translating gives CASTSGINTEAFF. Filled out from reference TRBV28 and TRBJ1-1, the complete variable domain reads DVKVTQSSRYLVKRTGEKVFLECVQDMDHENMFWYRQDPGLGLRLIYFSYDVKMKEKGDIPEGYSVSREKKERFSLILESASTNQTSMYLCASTSGINTEAFFGQGTRLTVV.

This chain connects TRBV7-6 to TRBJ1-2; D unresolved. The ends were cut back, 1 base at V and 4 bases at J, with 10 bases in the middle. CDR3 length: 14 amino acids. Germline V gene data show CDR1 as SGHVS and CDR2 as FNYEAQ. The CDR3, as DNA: TGTGCCAGCAGCTTAGGCGCGGATGGCTATGGCTACACCTTC. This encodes CASSLGADGYGYTF.

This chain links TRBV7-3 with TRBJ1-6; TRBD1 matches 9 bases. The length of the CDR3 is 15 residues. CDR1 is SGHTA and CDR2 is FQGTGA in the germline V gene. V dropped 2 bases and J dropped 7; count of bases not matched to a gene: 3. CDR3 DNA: TGTGCCAGCAGCTTACGGGGACAGGGCAATTCACCCCTCCACTTT. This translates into CASSLRGQGNSPLHF.

The CDR3 loop is CASSPPYRDNGYGYTF. The CDR3 DNA reads TGTGCCAGCTCACCACCTTACAGGGATAACGGCTATGGCTACACCTTC. The chain has TRBV18 and TRBJ1-2, with D possibly matching TRBD1 (6 bases). V lost 0 bases to trimming and J lost 4 bases, with 15 bases between them. CDR1 and CDR2 from the germline V gene are KGHSH and LQKENI. This CDR3 has 16 residues.

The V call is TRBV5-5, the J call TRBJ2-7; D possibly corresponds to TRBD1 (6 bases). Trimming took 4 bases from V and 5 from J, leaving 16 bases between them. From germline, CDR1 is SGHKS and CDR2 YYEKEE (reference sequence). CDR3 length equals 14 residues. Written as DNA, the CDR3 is TGTGCCAGCAGCCGGACAGCAGACCACCACGAGCAGTACTTC. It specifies CASSRTADHHEQYF.

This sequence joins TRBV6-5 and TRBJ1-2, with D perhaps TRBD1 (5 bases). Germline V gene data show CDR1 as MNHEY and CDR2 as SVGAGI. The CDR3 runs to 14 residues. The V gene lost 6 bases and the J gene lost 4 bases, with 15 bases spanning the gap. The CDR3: CASRTQGSGYGYTF. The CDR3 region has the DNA TGTGCCAGCAGAACGCAGGGTTCGGGCTATGGCTACACCTTC.

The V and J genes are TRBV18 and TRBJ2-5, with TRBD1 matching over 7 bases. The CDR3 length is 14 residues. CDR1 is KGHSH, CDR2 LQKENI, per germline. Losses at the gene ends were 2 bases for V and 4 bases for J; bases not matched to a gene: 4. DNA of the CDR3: TGTGCCAGCTCACCAATCAGGGGGTTAGAGACCCAGTACTTC. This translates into CASSPIRGLETQYF.